The clone carrying this T cell receptor beta chain has only a few counts. Enrollment of patients from Seattle took place during active infection, with longitudinal follow-up. The data were taken from a study of blood T cell repertoires in COVID-19. As for the study in general: Italy, Spain and the United States were the sources of the convalescent and acute COVID-19 samples. T cells, B-cell-depleted T cells, or PBMCs supplied cDNA or gDNA.

Authors' analysis steps: For nucleated cells, counts were estimated from reference gene primer amplification. Data came from immunoSEQ multiplex PCR; TCRdb stores just in-frame clones and leaves some out. V and J calls and clone size are copied from that table; D and trimming were computed from the DNA. Found here are under 300,000 clones, around 89% of them singletons; the top ten hold 2.1%. The length of the CDR3 is 15 residues. V gave up 3 bases and J gave up 5 bases, with 17 bases separating them. The germline gives CDR1 LNHDA, CDR2 SQIVND (reference sequence). The gene calls are TRBV19 and TRBJ2-7; D not resolved. The clonotype was recovered from a woman in her fifties or sixties with COVID-19, enrolled during active disease. Sequencing input: peripheral blood. As DNA, the CDR3 is TGTGCCAGTAGTATTGGCAGGTCCCGGCACCACGAGCAGTACTTC. It encodes CASSIGRSRHHEQYF.